This T cell receptor (beta chain) was profiled in a study of blood T cell repertoires in COVID-19. Study in general: Collection of acute and convalescent COVID-19 samples took place in the United States, Italy and Spain. PBMCs, B-cell-depleted T cells, or T cells provided the cDNA or gDNA that made up the material.

V lost 5 bases, J lost 3 bases, and 13 bases lay in between. This CDR3 has 14 residues. The germline gives CDR1 SQVTM, CDR2 ANQGSEA. Per the authors' pipeline: From reference gene primer amplification, estimates of nucleated cell counts were derived. TCRdb's copy holds only in-frame clones and misses some; the assay was immunoSEQ multiplex PCR. The V and J calls and clone size are taken from that table; D and trimming were inferred from the DNA. The sample carries some 70,000 clones, roughly 70% recorded once. The table lists this clone with a count of one. The chain has TRBV29-1 and TRBJ2-2, with D possibly TRBD1 on 6 matching bases. This TCR was recovered from a man between 60 and 70 years old with acute or convalescent COVID-19. Input material: peripheral blood. The chain's CDR3 is CSVSRGGDTGELFF. CDR3 coding DNA: TGCAGCGTTTCCAGGGGTGGGGACACCGGGGAGCTGTTTTTT.